The TCR beta chain under discussion was sequenced for a study of T cells in Graves' hyperthyroidism and ophthalmopathy. Concerning this clonotype: The target antigen is unknown.

Amplification of TCR beta CDR3 regions used RNA as the template. Carried out on the TCR CDR3, a first-round RT-PCR used the HTBI primer set. One entry per CDR3 protein results from TCRdb running MiXCR on the multiplex PCR reads. This table has 500,000 or so distinct CDR3 sequences, under 20% appearing once. J was trimmed by 5 bases and V by 5 bases; bases with no gene match: 7. The CDR3 is 14 amino acids. The germline V gene has CDR1 SGHTA and CDR2 FQGTGA. Study-wide findings and caveats: Expanded thyroid clonotypes (above 0.001) were mostly also found in blood.

Investigators excluded patients with uncontrolled infection, other autoimmune disease, pregnancy or lactation. Fresh peripheral blood, approximately 9.7 ml, was the source of the PBMCs. The TCR was taken from a woman aged 18-29 years with Graves' ophthalmopathy. V usage is TRBV7-3 and J usage is TRBJ2-5, with 8 nucleotides matching TRBD1. Sequenced input: blood. CDR3 coding DNA: TGTGCCAGCAGCCGGACAGGGAGGAGGGAGACCCAGTACTTC. Translating it yields CASSRTGRRETQYF.